A single sample is the source of the 27 T cell receptor beta chains below, sequenced in a study of shared clonotypes between healthy human individuals. Using immunoSEQ multiplex PCR, the repertoire was profiled, and TCRdb retains in-frame clones only, with some absent. The table records roughly 2.4 million clones, almost 96% of them present only once. Specimen: naive CD4+ T cells sorted from blood. The subset was: CD45RA+ positively selected. Receptors were obtained from a man younger than 35 in good health.

This clone was seen a single time. The chain has TRBV27 and TRBJ1-1; 7 nucleotides agree with TRBD1. After removal of 6 bases from V and 5 bases from J, the junction contained 12 bases not matched to a gene. This CDR3 is 15 amino acids long. Germline assignment: CDR1 MNHEY and CDR2 SMNVEV (reference sequence). The CDR3 reads CASRPDRVGGTEAFF. The DNA of the CDR3 is TGTGCCAGCAGACCTGACAGGGTTGGCGGGACTGAAGCTTTCTTT.

V gene TRBV25-1 combines with J gene TRBJ1-2, with D unresolved. The V gene lost 2 bases and the J gene lost 8 bases, with 15 bases spanning the gap. The CDR3 contains 14 residues. CDR1 and CDR2 from the germline V gene are MGHDK and SYGVNS. The CDR3 nucleotides are TGTGCCAGCAGTGAAGCGGATAAACCTATAGGCTACACCTTC. It yields the protein CASSEADKPIGYTF.

The CDR3 DNA reads as TGCGCCAGCAGCTTGAGGGACAGGGGGGACAGCTCCTATAATTCACCCCTCCACTTT. As protein: CASSLRDRGDSSYNSPLHF. The chain couples TRBV5-1 to TRBJ1-6, with 11 bases fitting TRBD1. V was clipped by 1 base and J by 0 bases; unmatched bases: 6. Germline-derived CDR1 and CDR2 are SGHRS and YFSETQ. This CDR3 is built from 19 residues.

The sample holds one count of this clone. The chain joins TRBV6-6 to TRBJ2-7; D gene unclear. Trimming took off 4 bases at V and 0 bases at J, with 16 bases between the two ends. The germline V gene has CDR1 MNHNY and CDR2 SVGAGI (reference sequence). CDR3 length: 16 amino acids. As DNA, the CDR3 is TGTGCCAGCAGTTCCTCGTCTGACTGGAACTCCTACGAGCAGTACTTC. Translated: CASSSSSDWNSYEQYF.

The genes are TRBV27 and TRBJ2-7; TRBD1 agrees at 9 bases. CDR1 is MNHEY and CDR2 is SMNVEV in the germline V gene (reference sequence). J lost 3 bases, V lost 6 bases, and 6 bases had no gene match. The CDR3 is 14 residues long. CDR3 sequence (DNA): TGTGCCAGCAGGATGACAGGGGGGGTCTACGAGCAGTACTTC. Its translation: CASRMTGGVYEQYF.

As to this clone: The junction differs from germline at one of its ends, possibly a read error. This chain joins TRBV11-2 and TRBJ2-4; no reliable D call. Germline CDR1 reads SGHAT; CDR2 reads FQNNGV. The CDR3 is made up of 14 amino acids. DNA for the CDR3: TGTGCCAGCAGCCCCTCCCCCGCCACAAACATTCAGTACTTC. Its protein is CASSPSPATNIQYF.

This chain links TRBV30 with TRBJ2-5; D not resolved. Between the trimmed V and J ends, which lost 5 bases and 2 bases, there was a span of 15 bases. The length of the CDR3 is 14 residues. The V gene's germline CDR1 is GTSNPN and CDR2 SVGIG (reference sequence). CDR3 residues: CAWGIGWAQETQYF. Written as DNA, the CDR3 is TGTGCCTGGGGGATCGGATGGGCACAAGAGACCCAGTACTTC.

The gene calls are TRBV11-2 and TRBJ2-7; 10 bases match TRBD1. This CDR3 comprises 15 residues. Germline V lookup: CDR1 SGHAT, CDR2 FQNNGV. The junction had 8 bases not matched to a gene; V was cut back by 5 bases and J by 4 bases. CDR3 nucleotide sequence: TGTGCCAGCAGCCGCAATGGGGACAGGGGATACGAGCAGTACTTC. This gives the protein CASSRNGDRGYEQYF.

V usage is TRBV30 and J usage is TRBJ1-3; no clear D gene. Per the germline V gene, CDR1 is GTSNPN and CDR2 is SVGIG (reference sequence). V was clipped by 2 bases and J by 0 bases, with 11 bases between them. The CDR3 contains 15 residues. The CDR3 sequence is CAWSFRSSSGNTIYF. CDR3 nucleotide sequence: TGTGCCTGGAGTTTCAGGTCAAGCTCTGGAAACACCATATATTTT.

V and J are TRBV6-1 and TRBJ1-5; no firm D call. CDR1 is MNHNS, CDR2 SASEGT, per germline. The CDR3 runs 14 residues. V was clipped by 7 bases and J by 1 base, with 11 bases between them. CDR3 protein: CASIIGESNQPQHF. The CDR3 DNA sequence: TGTGCCAGCATTATTGGGGAAAGCAATCAGCCCCAGCATTTT.

This rearrangement joins TRBV2 to TRBJ1-6; TRBD1 matches at 11 bases. The V gene end was trimmed by 5 bases and the J gene end by 7 bases; junction bases not matched to a gene: 7. The CDR3 extends over 16 amino acids. Looked up from germline, CDR1 is SNHLY and CDR2 is FYNNEI. CDR3 residues: CASSPGQGGANSPLHF. The CDR3 bases are TGTGCCAGCAGTCCGGGACAGGGGGGAGCGAATTCACCCCTCCACTTT. Full variable domain (remainder filled in from reference TRBV2 and TRBJ1-6): EPEVTQTPSHQVTQMGQEVILRCVPISNHLYFYWYRQILGQKVEFLVSFYNNEISEKSEIFDDQFSVERPDGSNFTLKIRSTKLEDSAMYFCASSPGQGGANSPLHFGNGTRLTVT.

The gene calls are TRBV19 and TRBJ2-5, with a tentative D call TRBD2 (6 bases). This CDR3 contains 18 residues. V gave up 1 base and J gave up 4 bases, with 22 bases separating them. CDR1 is LNHDA and CDR2 is SQIVND in the germline V gene (reference sequence). CDR3 bases: TGTGCCAGTAGTATAGGAGGAGGGCGTTTATTGGTCGGAGAGACCCAGTACTTC. This codes for CASSIGGGRLLVGETQYF.

The chain combines TRBV28 with TRBJ2-7; D possibly corresponds to TRBD2 (7 bases). Deletions cut 3 bases from V and 2 bases from J, with 14 bases between. The CDR3 has 15 amino acids. The germline V gene has CDR1 MDHEN and CDR2 SYDVKM. CDR3 bases: TGTGCCAGCAGTTTGTCACGGGGGGCCACCTACGAGCAGTACTTC. Translated: CASSLSRGATYEQYF.

The gene calls are TRBV6-7 and TRBJ2-5; 9 bases are a match to TRBD1. TRBV6-7 is noted as an ORF with a role that remains uncertain. This CDR3 comprises 13 residues. With V trimmed by 9 bases and J by 4 bases, 6 bases remained unmatched. The CDR3 protein is CASPGQGGETQYF. In DNA, the CDR3 is TGTGCCAGTCCGGGACAGGGAGGAGAGACCCAGTACTTC.

The chain links TRBV7-9 to TRBJ1-5; 8 bases match TRBD1. There are 14 residues in the CDR3. Germline CDR1 SEHNR, CDR2 FQNEAQ (reference sequence). V trimming: 4 bases; J trimming: 6 bases; junction bases outside the gene matches: 5. The CDR3 is CASSSSGTGQPQHF. CDR3 sequence (DNA): TGTGCCAGCAGCTCTTCGGGGACAGGTCAGCCCCAGCATTTT.

The J gene is TRBJ1-1, the V gene TRBV6-5; D might be TRBD1 (5 bases). Trimming removed 5 bases from V and 1 base from J, with 11 bases in between. Germline V CDR1 and CDR2: MNHEY, SVGAGI. The CDR3 is made up of 14 amino acids. The CDR3 DNA reads TGTGCCAGCAGTCGGGTCGGGGGGAACACTGAAGCTTTCTTT. Its protein is CASSRVGGNTEAFF.

Worth noting for this clone: A much larger clonotype is one base distant, so this may be a read error. The V gene is TRBV5-5, the J gene TRBJ2-5, with D unresolved. The CDR3 extends over 11 amino acids. Germline CDR1 and CDR2: SGHKS and YYEKEE (reference sequence). V was trimmed by 2 bases and J by 5 bases, leaving 4 bases between them. The CDR3 spells CASSFQETQYF. In nucleotides, the CDR3 is TGTGCCAGCAGCTTCCAGGAGACCCAGTACTTC.

This chain joins TRBV18 and TRBJ2-7, with a weak D call TRBD1 (5 bases). Germline values: CDR1 KGHSH, CDR2 LQKENI. V lost 3 bases to trimming and J lost 7 bases, with 13 bases between them. This CDR3 is 13 amino acids long. In DNA form, the CDR3 reads TGTGCCAGCTCACCCGACAGAAGACGAGAGCAGTACTTC. Amino acid sequence: CASSPDRRREQYF.

This chain uses TRBV5-1 with TRBJ2-7; D not certain. Trimming stripped 6 bases from V and 0 bases from J, with 16 bases between. The CDR3 is made up of 15 amino acids. Germline CDR1 and CDR2: SGHRS and YFSETQ. CDR3 in amino acids: CASTDEKAFSYEQYF. The CDR3 coding sequence is TGCGCCAGCACGGATGAGAAGGCTTTCTCCTACGAGCAGTACTTC. The variable domain in full, with the rest retrieved from reference TRBV5-1 and TRBJ2-7, is KAGVTQTPRYLIKTRGQQVTLSCSPISGHRSVSWYQQTPGQGLQFLFEYFSETQRNKGNFPGRFSGRQFSNSRSEMNVSTLELGDSALYLCASTDEKAFSYEQYFGPGTRLTVT.

The V gene is TRBV9, the J gene TRBJ2-4; perhaps TRBD2 as D (6 bases). V shed 2 bases and J shed 9 bases, with 15 bases lying between them. The CDR3 is 14 amino acids. Germline CDR1 and CDR2: SGDLS and YYNGEE. In DNA form, the CDR3 reads TGTGCCAGCAGCGTTGGAAGCCCGGAGGGCATTCAGTACTTC. Protein product: CASSVGSPEGIQYF.

The CDR3 DNA reads TGTGCCAGCAGCTTTGGGGGGGTCATTCGCTACGAGCAGTACTTC. Translation gives CASSFGGVIRYEQYF. The chain links TRBV11-2 to TRBJ2-7; 7 bases are shared with TRBD2. The CDR3 loop spans 15 amino acids. V lost 3 bases and J lost 3; bases outside the gene matches: 8. The germline V gene encodes CDR1 SGHAT and CDR2 FQNNGV.

The rearrangement links TRBV10-2 to TRBJ2-5, with 10 bases fitting TRBD2. Per the germline V gene, CDR1 is WSHSY and CDR2 is SAAADI. The CDR3 totals 15 residues. Trimming cost V 8 bases and J 1 base; bases outside gene matches: 7. CDR3 bases: TGCGCCAGCGCCGAGGTAGCGGGGGGCCAAGAGACCCAGTACTTC. Translating gives CASAEVAGGQETQYF.

The genes are TRBV6-6 and TRBJ2-6; D call uncertain. CDR1 and CDR2 from the germline V gene are MNHNY and SVGAGI (reference sequence). Trimming took 10 bases from V and 0 from J, leaving 7 bases between them. This CDR3 is built from 13 residues. CDR3 sequence reads: CAIGGSGANVLTF. DNA for the CDR3: TGTGCCATCGGCGGCTCTGGGGCCAACGTCCTGACTTTC.

The chain uses TRBV6-5 and TRBJ1-2; tentative D call: TRBD1 (5 bases). The CDR3 consists of 13 residues. The V end was cut by 5 bases, the J end by 4 bases, with 11 bases between. From germline, CDR1 is MNHEY and CDR2 SVGAGI. The CDR3 DNA reads TGTGCCAGCAGTAGGGGACTAGTCTATGGCTACACCTTC. Its translation: CASSRGLVYGYTF.

CDR3 sequence reads: CASSFTSSKNIQYF. CDR3 nucleotides: TGTGCCAGCAGTTTTACTAGTTCCAAAAACATTCAGTACTTC. This chain joins TRBV6-6 and TRBJ2-4, with TRBD2 as a possible D gene (5 bases). The V and J ends lost 4 bases and 2 bases respectively, with 9 bases between them. The CDR3 totals 14 residues. Germline CDR1 reads MNHNY; CDR2 reads SVGAGI (reference sequence).

V gene TRBV4-1 combines with J gene TRBJ1-4, with 8 bases aligning to TRBD1. This CDR3 region has 15 residues. Germline lookup yields CDR1 MGHRA and CDR2 YSYEKL. Losses at the gene ends were 1 base for V and 8 bases for J; bases not matched to a gene: 6. The CDR3 spells CASSQVGQGYEKLFF. The CDR3 DNA follows: TGCGCCAGCAGCCAAGTAGGACAGGGCTACGAAAAACTGTTTTTT.

The V and J genes are TRBV5-1 and TRBJ1-6; 7 nucleotides agree with TRBD1. Trimming cost V 4 bases and J 11 bases; bases outside gene matches: 9. Looked up from germline, CDR1 is SGHRS and CDR2 is YFSETQ. The CDR3 totals 14 residues. CDR3 DNA: TGCGCCAGCAGCCCATCGGGACAGTTTACACCCCTCCACTTT. This gives the protein CASSPSGQFTPLHF. Full variable domain (outside the CDR3, taken from reference TRBV5-1 and TRBJ1-6): KAGVTQTPRYLIKTRGQQVTLSCSPISGHRSVSWYQQTPGQGLQFLFEYFSETQRNKGNFPGRFSGRQFSNSRSEMNVSTLELGDSALYLCASSPSGQFTPLHFGNGTRLTVT.